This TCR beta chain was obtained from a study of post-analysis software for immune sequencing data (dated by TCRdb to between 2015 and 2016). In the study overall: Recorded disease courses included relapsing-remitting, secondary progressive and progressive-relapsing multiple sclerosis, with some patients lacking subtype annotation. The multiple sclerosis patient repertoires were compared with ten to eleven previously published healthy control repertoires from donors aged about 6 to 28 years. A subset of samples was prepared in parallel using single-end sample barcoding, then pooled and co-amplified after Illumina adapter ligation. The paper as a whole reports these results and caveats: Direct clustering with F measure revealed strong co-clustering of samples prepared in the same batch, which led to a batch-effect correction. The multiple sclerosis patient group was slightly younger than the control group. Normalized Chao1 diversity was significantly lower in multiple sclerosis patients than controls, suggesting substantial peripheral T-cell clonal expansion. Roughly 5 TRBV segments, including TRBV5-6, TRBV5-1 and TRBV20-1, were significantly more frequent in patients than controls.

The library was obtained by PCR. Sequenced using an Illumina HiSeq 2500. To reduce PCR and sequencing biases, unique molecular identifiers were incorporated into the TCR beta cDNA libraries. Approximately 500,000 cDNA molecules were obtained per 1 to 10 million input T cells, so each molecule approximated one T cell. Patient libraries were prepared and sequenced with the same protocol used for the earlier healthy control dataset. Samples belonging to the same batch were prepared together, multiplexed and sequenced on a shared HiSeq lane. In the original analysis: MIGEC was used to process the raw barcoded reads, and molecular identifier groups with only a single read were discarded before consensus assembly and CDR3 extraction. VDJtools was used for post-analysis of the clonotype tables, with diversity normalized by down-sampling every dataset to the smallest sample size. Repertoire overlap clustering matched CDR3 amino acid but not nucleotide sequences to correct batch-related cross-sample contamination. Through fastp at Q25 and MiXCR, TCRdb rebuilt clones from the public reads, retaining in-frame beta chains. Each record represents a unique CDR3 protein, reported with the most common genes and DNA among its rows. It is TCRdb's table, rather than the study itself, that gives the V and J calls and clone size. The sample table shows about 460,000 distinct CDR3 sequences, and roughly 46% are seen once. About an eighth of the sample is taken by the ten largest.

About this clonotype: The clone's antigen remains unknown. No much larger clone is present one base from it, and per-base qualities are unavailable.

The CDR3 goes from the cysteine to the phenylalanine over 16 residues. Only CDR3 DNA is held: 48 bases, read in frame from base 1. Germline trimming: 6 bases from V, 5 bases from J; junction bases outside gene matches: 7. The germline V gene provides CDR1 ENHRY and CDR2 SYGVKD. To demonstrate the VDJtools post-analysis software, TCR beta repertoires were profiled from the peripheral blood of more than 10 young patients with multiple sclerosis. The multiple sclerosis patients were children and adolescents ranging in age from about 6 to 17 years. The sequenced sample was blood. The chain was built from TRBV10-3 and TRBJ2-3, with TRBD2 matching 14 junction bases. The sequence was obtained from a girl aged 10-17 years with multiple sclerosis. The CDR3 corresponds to CAIRRLAGGLEDTQYF. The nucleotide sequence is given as TGTGCCATCAGAAGACTAGCGGGAGGGCTGGAAGATACGCAGTATTTT.